This T cell receptor (beta chain) is drawn from a study of CD8 T cells in ankylosing spondylitis. Via MiXCR, TCRdb re-called the 5' RACE reads, giving one row per CDR3 protein. The data contain under 300,000 distinct CDR3 sequences, over 15% of them singletons. Trimming stripped 6 bases from V and 2 bases from J, with 13 bases between. CDR1 SNHLY and CDR2 FYNNEI come from the germline V gene. CDR3 length equals 14 residues. Broader study findings: Disease-associated clones were reportedly significantly overrepresented in matched ankylosing spondylitis synovial fluid.

This clonotype came up a few times. Antigen: not known. The receptor was isolated from a male donor with ankylosing spondylitis or in good health (not recorded which). The sequenced sample was blood, either unsorted or a sorted T cell fraction (not recorded which). J is TRBJ1-2 and V is TRBV2; D call uncertain. CDR3 region: CASSFSPSNYGYTF. The CDR3 DNA follows: TGTGCCAGCAGCTTCTCCCCTTCCAACTATGGCTACACCTTC.